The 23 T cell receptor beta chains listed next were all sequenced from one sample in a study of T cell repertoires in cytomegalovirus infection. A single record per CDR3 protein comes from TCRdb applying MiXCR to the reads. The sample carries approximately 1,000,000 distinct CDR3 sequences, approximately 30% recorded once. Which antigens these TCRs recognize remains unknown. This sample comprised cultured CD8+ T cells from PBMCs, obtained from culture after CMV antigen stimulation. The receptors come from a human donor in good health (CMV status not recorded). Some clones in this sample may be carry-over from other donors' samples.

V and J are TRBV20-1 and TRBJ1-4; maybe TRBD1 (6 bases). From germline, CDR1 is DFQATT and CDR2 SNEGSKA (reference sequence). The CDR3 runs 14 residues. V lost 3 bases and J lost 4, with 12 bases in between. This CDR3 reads CSASEGGDNEKLFF. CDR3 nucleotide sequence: TGCAGTGCTAGTGAGGGGGGGGATAATGAAAAACTGTTTTTT.

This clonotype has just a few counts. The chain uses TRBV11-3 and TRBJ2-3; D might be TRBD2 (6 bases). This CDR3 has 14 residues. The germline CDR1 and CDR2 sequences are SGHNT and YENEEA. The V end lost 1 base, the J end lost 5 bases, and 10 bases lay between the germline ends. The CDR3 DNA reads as TGTGCCAGCAGCTTAGGACGGGGGATAGATACGCAGTATTTT. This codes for CASSLGRGIDTQYF. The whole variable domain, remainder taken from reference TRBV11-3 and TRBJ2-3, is EAGVVQSPRYKIIEKKQPVAFWCNPISGHNTLYWYLQNLGQGPELLIRYENEEAVDDSQLPKDRFSAERLKGVDSTLKIQPAELGDSAVYLCASSLGRGIDTQYFGPGTRLTVL.

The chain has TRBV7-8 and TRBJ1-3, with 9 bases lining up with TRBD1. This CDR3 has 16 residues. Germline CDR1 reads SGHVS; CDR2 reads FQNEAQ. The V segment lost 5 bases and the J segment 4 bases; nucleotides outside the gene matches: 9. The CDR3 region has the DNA TGTGCCAGCAGCACCGGGACAGGGCGACTCGGAAACACCATATATTTT. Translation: CASSTGTGRLGNTIYF.

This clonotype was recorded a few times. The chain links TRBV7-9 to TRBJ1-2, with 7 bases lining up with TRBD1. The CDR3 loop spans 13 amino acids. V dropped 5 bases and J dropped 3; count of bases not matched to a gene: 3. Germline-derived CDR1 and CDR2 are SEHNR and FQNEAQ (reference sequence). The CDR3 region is CASSDRADYGYTF. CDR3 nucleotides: TGTGCCAGCAGCGACAGGGCTGACTATGGCTACACCTTC.

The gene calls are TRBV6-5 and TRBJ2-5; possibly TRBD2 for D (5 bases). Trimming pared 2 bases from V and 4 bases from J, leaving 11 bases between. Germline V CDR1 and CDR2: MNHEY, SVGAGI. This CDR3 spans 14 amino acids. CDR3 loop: CASSYLGEGETQYF. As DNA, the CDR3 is TGTGCCAGCAGTTACCTCGGAGAGGGAGAGACCCAGTACTTC.

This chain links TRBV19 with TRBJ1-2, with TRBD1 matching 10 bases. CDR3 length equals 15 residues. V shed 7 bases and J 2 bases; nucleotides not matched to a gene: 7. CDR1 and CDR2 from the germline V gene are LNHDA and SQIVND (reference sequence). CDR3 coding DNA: TGTGCCAGTACCTCCGGACAGGGGGACAACTATGGCTACACCTTC. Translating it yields CASTSGQGDNYGYTF.

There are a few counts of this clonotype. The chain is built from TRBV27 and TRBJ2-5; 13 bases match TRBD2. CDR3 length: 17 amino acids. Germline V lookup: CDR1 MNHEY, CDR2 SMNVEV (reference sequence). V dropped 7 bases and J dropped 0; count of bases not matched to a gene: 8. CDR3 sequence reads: CASKKMTSGGNQETQYF. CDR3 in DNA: TGTGCCAGCAAAAAAATGACTAGCGGGGGGAACCAAGAGACCCAGTACTTC.

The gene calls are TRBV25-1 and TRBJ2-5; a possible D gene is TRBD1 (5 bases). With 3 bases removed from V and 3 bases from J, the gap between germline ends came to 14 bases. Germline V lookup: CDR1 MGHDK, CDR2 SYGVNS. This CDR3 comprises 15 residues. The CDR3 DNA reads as TGTGCCAGCAGTGAGGGGCCTTCCGTTAAAGAGACCCAGTACTTC. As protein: CASSEGPSVKETQYF.

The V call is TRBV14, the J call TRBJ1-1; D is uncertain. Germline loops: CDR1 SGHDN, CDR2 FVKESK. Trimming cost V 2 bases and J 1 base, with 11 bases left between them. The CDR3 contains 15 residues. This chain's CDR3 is CASSQFLMGNTEAFF. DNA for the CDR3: TGTGCCAGCAGCCAATTTTTAATGGGGAACACTGAAGCTTTCTTT. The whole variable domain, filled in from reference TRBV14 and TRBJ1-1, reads EAGVTQFPSHSVIEKGQTVTLRCDPISGHDNLYWYRRVMGKEIKFLLHFVKESKQDESGMPNNRFLAERTGGTYSTLKVQPAELEDSGVYFCASSQFLMGNTEAFFGQGTRLTVV.

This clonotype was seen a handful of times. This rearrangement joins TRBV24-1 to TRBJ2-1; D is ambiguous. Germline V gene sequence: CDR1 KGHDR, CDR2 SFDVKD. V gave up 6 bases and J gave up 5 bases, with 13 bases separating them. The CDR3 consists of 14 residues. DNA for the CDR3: TGTGCCACCAGTAAGGTGTCGTCGCACAATGAGCAGTTCTTC. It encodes CATSKVSSHNEQFF.

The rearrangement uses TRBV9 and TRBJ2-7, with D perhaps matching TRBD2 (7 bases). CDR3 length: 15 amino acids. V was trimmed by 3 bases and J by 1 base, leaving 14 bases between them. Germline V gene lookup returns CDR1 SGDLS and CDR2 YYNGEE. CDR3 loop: CASSEGGGWSYEQYF. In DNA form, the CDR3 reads TGTGCCAGCAGCGAGGGGGGAGGGTGGTCCTACGAGCAGTACTTC. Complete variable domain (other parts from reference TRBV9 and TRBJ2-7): DSGVTQTPKHLITATGQRVTLRCSPRSGDLSVYWYQQSLDQGLQFLIQYYNGEERAKGNILERFSAQQFPDLHSELNLSSLELGDSALYFCASSEGGGWSYEQYFGPGTRLTVT.

The CDR3 sequence is CASKSGSHEQYV. DNA of the CDR3: TGTGCCAGCAAGTCAGGGAGCCACGAGCAGTACGTC. This chain joins TRBV6-8 and TRBJ2-7; the D call may be TRBD1 or TRBD2 (5 bases each). Germline CDR1 and CDR2: MNHGY and SAAAGT. Trimming shortened V by 7 bases and J by 5 bases, and 12 bases separated the two germline ends. The CDR3 has 12 amino acids.

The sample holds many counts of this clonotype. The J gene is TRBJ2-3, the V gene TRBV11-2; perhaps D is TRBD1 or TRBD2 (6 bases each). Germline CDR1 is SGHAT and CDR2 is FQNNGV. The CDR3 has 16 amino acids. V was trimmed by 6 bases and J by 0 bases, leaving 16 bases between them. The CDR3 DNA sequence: TGTGCCAGCAGAGGTTTTCCGGGGGCTAGCACAGATACGCAGTATTTT. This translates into CASRGFPGASTDTQYF.

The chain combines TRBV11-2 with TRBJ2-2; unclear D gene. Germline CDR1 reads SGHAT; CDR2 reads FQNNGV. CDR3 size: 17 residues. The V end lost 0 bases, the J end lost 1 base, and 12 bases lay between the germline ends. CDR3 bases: TGTGCCAGCAGCTTAGATTGGGGTCTAGAGAACACCGGGGAGCTGTTTTTT. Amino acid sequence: CASSLDWGLENTGELFF.

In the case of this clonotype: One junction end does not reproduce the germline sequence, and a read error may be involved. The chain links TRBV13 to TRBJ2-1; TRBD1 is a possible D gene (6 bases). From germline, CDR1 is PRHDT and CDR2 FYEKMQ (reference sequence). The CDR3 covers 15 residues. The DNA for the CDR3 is TGTGCCAGCAGCTCCAGGGAATTGTGGGACAATGAACAGTTCTTC. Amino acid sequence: CASSSRELWDNEQFF.

DNA of the CDR3: TGCGCCAGCAGATCGGACCCGGGAAACTATGGCTACACCTTC. Translated, it gives CASRSDPGNYGYTF. This rearrangement joins TRBV10-2 to TRBJ1-2; no clear D gene. V shed 6 bases and J shed 2 bases, with 13 bases lying between them. CDR3 length equals 14 residues. Germline V gene data show CDR1 as WSHSY and CDR2 as SAAADI.

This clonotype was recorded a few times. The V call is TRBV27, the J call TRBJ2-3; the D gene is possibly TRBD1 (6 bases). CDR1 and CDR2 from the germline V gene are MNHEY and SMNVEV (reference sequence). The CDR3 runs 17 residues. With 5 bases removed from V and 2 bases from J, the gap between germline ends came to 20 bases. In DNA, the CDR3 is TGTGCCAGCAGTCTTAACTTACGGGACACCCTCACAGATACGCAGTATTTT. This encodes CASSLNLRDTLTDTQYF.

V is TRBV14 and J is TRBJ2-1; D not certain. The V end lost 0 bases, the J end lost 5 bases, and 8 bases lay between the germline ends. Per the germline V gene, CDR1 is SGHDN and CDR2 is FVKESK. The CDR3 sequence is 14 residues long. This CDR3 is CASSQDGADNEQFF. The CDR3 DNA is TGTGCCAGCAGCCAAGATGGTGCCGACAATGAGCAGTTCTTC.

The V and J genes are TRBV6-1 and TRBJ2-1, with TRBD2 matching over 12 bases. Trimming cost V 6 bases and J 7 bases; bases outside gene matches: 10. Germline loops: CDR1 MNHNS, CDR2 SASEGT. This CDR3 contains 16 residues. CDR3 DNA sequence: TGTGCCAGCAGGGAACCTAGCGGGGGGGCCTCGAATGAGCAGTTCTTC. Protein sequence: CASREPSGGASNEQFF.

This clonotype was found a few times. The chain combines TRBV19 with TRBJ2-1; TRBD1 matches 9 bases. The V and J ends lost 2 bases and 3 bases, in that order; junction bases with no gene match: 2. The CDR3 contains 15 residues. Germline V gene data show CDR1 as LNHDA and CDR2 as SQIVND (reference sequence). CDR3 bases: TGTGCCAGTAGTATATTGGGACAGGGCTACAATGAGCAGTTCTTC. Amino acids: CASSILGQGYNEQFF.

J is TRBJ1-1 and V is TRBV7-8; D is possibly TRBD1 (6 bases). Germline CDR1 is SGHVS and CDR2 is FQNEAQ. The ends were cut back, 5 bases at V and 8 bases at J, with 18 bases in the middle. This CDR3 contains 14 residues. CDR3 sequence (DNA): TGTGCCAGCAGCATTGGGACATCGGGAGTAGAAGCTTTCTTT. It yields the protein CASSIGTSGVEAFF.

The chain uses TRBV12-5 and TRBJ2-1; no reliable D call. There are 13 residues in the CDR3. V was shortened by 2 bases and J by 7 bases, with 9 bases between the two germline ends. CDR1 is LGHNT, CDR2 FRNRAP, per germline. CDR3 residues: CASGLYGSNEQFF. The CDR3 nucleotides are TGTGCTAGTGGTTTGTATGGTTCAAATGAGCAGTTCTTC.

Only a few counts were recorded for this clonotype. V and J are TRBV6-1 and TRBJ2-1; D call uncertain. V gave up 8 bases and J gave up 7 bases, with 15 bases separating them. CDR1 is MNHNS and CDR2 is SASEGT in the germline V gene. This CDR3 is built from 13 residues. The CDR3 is CASGEAKKNEQFF. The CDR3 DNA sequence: TGTGCCAGCGGAGAAGCGAAGAAGAATGAGCAGTTCTTC.